The 25 T cell receptor beta chains presented below share a single source sample, sequenced in a study of radiation and T cells in renal cell carcinoma. Measured with immunoSEQ multiplex PCR; TCRdb has only the in-frame clones, and not every one. The table lists approximately 65,000 clones, over 60% of them singletons. Time point meaning: blood 4 weeks post-SBRT, at nephrectomy. Treatment of the sample: 15 Gy SBRT to primary tumor, nephrectomy 4 weeks later. The input for sequencing was blood, taken from a patient whose treatment included radiotherapy and nephrectomy. Receptor source: a man between 60 and 75 years old with renal cell carcinoma.

The CDR3 nucleotides read TGTGCCAGCTCACCAGAAGCGGGAATGAGCTACAATGAGCAGTTCTTC. Translating gives CASSPEAGMSYNEQFF. V usage is TRBV18 and J usage is TRBJ2-1, with TRBD2 identical over 7 bases. The V gene's germline CDR1 is KGHSH and CDR2 LQKENI. The junction had 7 bases not matched to a gene; V was cut back by 2 bases and J by 3 bases. This CDR3 is 16 amino acids long. The full variable domain, in which reference TRBV18 and TRBJ2-1 provide the parts outside the CDR3, is NAGVMQNPRHLVRRRGQEARLRCSPMKGHSHVYWYRQLPEEGLKFMVYLQKENIIDESGMPKERFSAEFPKEGPSILRIQQVVRGDSAAYFCASSPEAGMSYNEQFFGPGTRLTVL.

The chain employs TRBV7-6 and TRBJ2-2; 11 positions agree with TRBD2. The germline gives CDR1 SGHVS, CDR2 FNYEAQ. The V gene end was trimmed by 5 bases and the J gene end by 6 bases; junction bases not matched to a gene: 17. The CDR3 is 19 amino acids. This CDR3 is CASSPRASGGKAGAGELFF. CDR3 coding DNA: TGTGCCAGCAGCCCGCGGGCTAGCGGGGGGAAGGCTGGTGCCGGGGAGCTGTTTTTT.

This clone showed up just a few times. This chain connects TRBV5-4 to TRBJ2-1; TRBD2 matches at 10 bases. This CDR3 is 15 amino acids long. The junction had 9 bases not matched to a gene; V was cut back by 4 bases and J by 8 bases. The germline gives CDR1 SGHNT, CDR2 YYREEE (reference sequence). The CDR3 region has the DNA TGTGCCAGCAGCCCTGAAGTAGCGGGAGGCTATGAGCAGTTCTTC. Encoded protein: CASSPEVAGGYEQFF.

The chain has TRBV5-6 and TRBJ2-7, with TRBD2 matching over 8 bases. Unmatched junction bases numbered 7, after V lost 3 bases and J lost 5 bases. Per the germline V gene, CDR1 is SGHDT and CDR2 is YYEEEE. CDR3 length: 14 residues. The CDR3 nucleotides are TGTGCCAGCAGCTCCCTAGGAGCGGGAGACGAGCAGTACGTC. It yields the protein CASSSLGAGDEQYV.

The J gene is TRBJ2-5, the V gene TRBV11-2; the match to TRBD1 covers 7 bases. V dropped 5 bases and J dropped 2; count of bases not matched to a gene: 5. CDR1 and CDR2 from the germline V gene are SGHAT and FQNNGV. The CDR3 runs 14 residues. The CDR3 is CASSLTGVQETQYF. The CDR3 coding sequence is TGTGCCAGCAGCCTAACAGGGGTACAAGAGACCCAGTACTTC.

This clone was recorded a few times. The chain has TRBV19 and TRBJ1-5; D gene uncertain. The CDR3 has 12 residues. With 6 bases removed from V and 5 bases from J, the gap between germline ends came to 8 bases. CDR1 and CDR2 from the germline V gene are LNHDA and SQIVND (reference sequence). This chain's CDR3 is CASSPRDQPQHF. The CDR3, as DNA: TGTGCCAGTAGCCCCCGGGATCAGCCCCAGCATTTT.

CDR3 coding DNA: TGTGCCAGCAGCGTCGGGACAGTGGGGGGCTACACCTTC. Protein product: CASSVGTVGGYTF. The rearrangement links TRBV7-2 to TRBJ1-2; the match to TRBD1 covers 7 bases. From germline, CDR1 is SGHTA and CDR2 FQGNSA. V gave up 5 bases and J gave up 8 bases; unmatched junction bases: 8. The CDR3 runs to 13 residues.

V is TRBV9 and J is TRBJ2-6, with 9 bases lining up with TRBD1. This CDR3 has 19 residues. Unmatched junction bases numbered 10, after V lost 3 bases and J lost 0 bases. Germline assignment: CDR1 SGDLS and CDR2 YYNGEE. CDR3 sequence (DNA): TGTGCCAGCAGCGACCGAACAGGGGGCGCCCACTCTGGGGCCAACGTCCTGACTTTC. Translated, it gives CASSDRTGGAHSGANVLTF.

The gene calls are TRBV13 and TRBJ2-1, with 12 bases matching TRBD2. After removal of 5 bases from V and 8 bases from J, the junction contained 7 bases not matched to a gene. Germline CDR1 PRHDT, CDR2 FYEKMQ (reference sequence). The CDR3 totals 15 residues. The CDR3 DNA reads as TGTGCCAGCAGCCGCCGGACTAGCGGGACCCATGAGCAGTTCTTC. Protein: CASSRRTSGTHEQFF.

The chain links TRBV6-6 to TRBJ2-1; D might be TRBD1 or TRBD2, each matching 6 bases. Germline lookup yields CDR1 MNHNY and CDR2 SVGAGI (reference sequence). The CDR3 is 16 residues long. V was shortened by 8 bases and J by 4 bases, with 21 bases between the two germline ends. The CDR3: CASAYREGAGYNEQFF. CDR3 in DNA: TGTGCCAGCGCCTACAGGGAAGGCGCGGGATACAATGAGCAGTTCTTC.

CDR3 coding DNA: TGTGCCTGGAGTTTGGACAGGGGGATAATGGCTGAAGCTTTCTTT. Residues: CAWSLDRGIMAEAFF. The chain carries TRBV30 and TRBJ1-1; 10 nucleotides agree with TRBD1. The CDR3 totals 15 residues. Trimming at V came to 2 bases and at J to 6 bases, leaving 9 bases not matched to a gene. Germline CDR1 GTSNPN, CDR2 SVGIG (reference sequence). Filled out from reference TRBV30 and TRBJ1-1, the complete variable domain reads SQTIHQWPATLVQPVGSPLSLECTVEGTSNPNLYWYRQAAGRGLQLLFYSVGIGQISSEVPQNLSASRPQDRQFILSSKKLLLSDSGFYLCAWSLDRGIMAEAFFGQGTRLTVV.

The rearrangement uses TRBV5-1 and TRBJ2-3; D remains unclear. Trimming removed 4 bases at V and 2 bases at J, with 11 bases between. The germline V gene has CDR1 SGHRS and CDR2 YFSETQ. The length of the CDR3 is 14 residues. CDR3 coding DNA: TGCGCCAGCAGCAGGAGTCTTCACACAGATACGCAGTATTTT. Translated: CASSRSLHTDTQYF.

V usage is TRBV6-1 and J usage is TRBJ2-1; the D gene is possibly TRBD1 (6 bases). In germline, CDR1 is MNHNS, CDR2 SASEGT. CDR3 size: 12 residues. V dropped 8 bases and J dropped 6 bases, with 11 bases sitting between them. CDR3 sequence: CASGGAVNEQFF. The CDR3 DNA reads TGTGCCAGCGGGGGCGCGGTCAATGAGCAGTTCTTC.

This chain connects TRBV10-3 to TRBJ2-3; D call uncertain. This CDR3 spans 15 amino acids. Germline CDR1 reads ENHRY; CDR2 reads SYGVKD. With 3 bases removed from V and 2 bases from J, the gap between germline ends came to 12 bases. CDR3 sequence (DNA): TGTGCCATCAGTGACCCCGCCCGGACCACAGATACGCAGTATTTT. Encoded protein: CAISDPARTTDTQYF.

This clone has a single count. The chain carries TRBV19 and TRBJ2-2; possibly TRBD1 for D (6 bases). Germline V CDR1 and CDR2: LNHDA, SQIVND (reference sequence). Trimming took off 9 bases at V and 4 bases at J, with 18 bases between the two ends. This CDR3 spans 15 amino acids. The DNA for the CDR3 is TGTGCCAGCCTCTTAGGGGGTTTGGGCACCGGGGAGCTGTTTTTT. Its protein is CASLLGGLGTGELFF.

This clone was seen only once. The chain is built from TRBV29-1 and TRBJ1-2; 8 bases align to TRBD1. CDR1 SQVTM and CDR2 ANQGSEA come from the germline V gene. There are 13 residues in the CDR3. The ends lost 7 bases at V and 3 bases at J; junction bases unmatched: 7. DNA of the CDR3: TGCAGCGGTGACAGGGGTAGGGACTATGGCTACACCTTC. It specifies CSGDRGRDYGYTF. Drawing the rest from reference TRBV29-1 and TRBJ1-2, the complete variable domain is SAVISQKPSRDICQRGTSLTIQCQVDSQVTMMFWYRQQPGQSLTLIATANQGSEATYESGFVIDKFPISRPNLTFSTLTVSNMSPEDSSIYLCSGDRGRDYGYTFGSGTRLTVV.

V gene TRBV19 combines with J gene TRBJ2-3; possible D gene TRBD2, 6 bases. Trimming cost V 4 bases and J 1 base, with 12 bases left between them. The CDR3 runs to 15 residues. Per the germline V gene, CDR1 is LNHDA and CDR2 is SQIVND (reference sequence). The CDR3: CASSKGGTRTDTQYF. The CDR3 DNA follows: TGTGCCAGTAGTAAGGGCGGGACCCGCACAGATACGCAGTATTTT.

V and J are TRBV18 and TRBJ2-7; D gene uncertain. Trimming cost V 3 bases and J 6 bases, with 15 bases left between them. The CDR3 runs to 14 residues. CDR1 and CDR2 (germline): KGHSH, LQKENI. The CDR3 protein is CASSPSGQLGEQYV. The CDR3 nucleotides are TGTGCCAGCTCACCCTCGGGCCAGCTGGGCGAGCAGTACGTC.

This clone has a handful of counts. The chain has TRBV29-1 and TRBJ2-4; D might be TRBD1 (6 bases). The germline gives CDR1 SQVTM, CDR2 ANQGSEA. V dropped 4 bases and J dropped 2 bases, with 12 bases sitting between them. This CDR3 contains 14 residues. In DNA form, the CDR3 reads TGCAGCGTTGGGTTGGGACAATCCAAAAACATTCAGTACTTC. Translating it yields CSVGLGQSKNIQYF. Looking up the rest from reference TRBV29-1 and TRBJ2-4 gives the full variable domain: SAVISQKPSRDICQRGTSLTIQCQVDSQVTMMFWYRQQPGQSLTLIATANQGSEATYESGFVIDKFPISRPNLTFSTLTVSNMSPEDSSIYLCSVGLGQSKNIQYFGAGTRLSVL.

In this sample, this clone turned up once. V is TRBV9 and J is TRBJ2-1, with D possibly matching TRBD1 (6 bases). Trimming shortened V by 4 bases and J by 1 base, and 12 bases separated the two germline ends. Per germline, CDR1 SGDLS and CDR2 YYNGEE. The CDR3 extends over 15 amino acids. CDR3 loop: CASSLRGISYNEQFF. CDR3 nucleotides: TGTGCCAGCAGCCTGAGGGGGATTTCCTACAATGAGCAGTTCTTC.

A note on this clone: The sample contains more than one DNA sequence encoding this CDR3. This chain links TRBV11-3 with TRBJ1-1; a possible D gene is TRBD1 (6 bases). The CDR3 spans 13 residues. The V gene lost 5 bases and the J gene lost 4 bases, with 11 bases spanning the gap. Looked up from germline, CDR1 is SGHNT and CDR2 is YENEEA. The CDR3 DNA is TGTGCCAGCAGCCTACAGGGTTCCACTGAAGCTTTCTTT. Amino acid sequence: CASSLQGSTEAFF.

V usage is TRBV7-2 and J usage is TRBJ2-2; a possible D gene is TRBD2 (5 bases). V lost 2 bases and J 6 bases, leaving 7 bases between the germline ends. This CDR3 has 13 amino acids. Germline-derived CDR1 and CDR2 are SGHTA and FQGNSA. CDR3 in DNA: TGTGCCAGCAGCTTACCCGGGGCCGGGGAGCTGTTTTTT. Encoded protein: CASSLPGAGELFF.

The J gene is TRBJ2-3, the V gene TRBV7-9; 9 positions match TRBD1. Germline V CDR1 and CDR2: SEHNR, FQNEAQ (reference sequence). The trim removed 5 bases at V and 9 bases at J, leaving 3 bases unmatched. The CDR3 runs 12 residues. The CDR3 protein is CASSRDRETQYF. The DNA of the CDR3 is TGTGCCAGCAGCCGGGACAGGGAAACGCAGTATTTT.

In its sample, this clone was seen once. V is TRBV6-5 and J is TRBJ1-1; 7 positions match TRBD1. Germline V gene sequence: CDR1 MNHEY, CDR2 SVGAGI. The CDR3 sequence is 16 residues long. The trim removed 2 bases at V and 0 bases at J, leaving 6 bases unmatched. The CDR3 DNA is TGTGCCAGCAGTTACGATACCGGGACAGTGAACACTGAAGCTTTCTTT. The encoded protein is CASSYDTGTVNTEAFF.

CDR3 sequence: CASRTEQKSYGYTF. The CDR3 nucleotides read TGTGCCAGTAGGACCGAACAGAAGTCCTATGGCTACACCTTC. This sequence joins TRBV19 and TRBJ1-2; D is uncertain. V gave up 6 bases and J gave up 4 bases, with 15 bases separating them. Germline CDR1 LNHDA, CDR2 SQIVND (reference sequence). There are 14 residues in the CDR3.